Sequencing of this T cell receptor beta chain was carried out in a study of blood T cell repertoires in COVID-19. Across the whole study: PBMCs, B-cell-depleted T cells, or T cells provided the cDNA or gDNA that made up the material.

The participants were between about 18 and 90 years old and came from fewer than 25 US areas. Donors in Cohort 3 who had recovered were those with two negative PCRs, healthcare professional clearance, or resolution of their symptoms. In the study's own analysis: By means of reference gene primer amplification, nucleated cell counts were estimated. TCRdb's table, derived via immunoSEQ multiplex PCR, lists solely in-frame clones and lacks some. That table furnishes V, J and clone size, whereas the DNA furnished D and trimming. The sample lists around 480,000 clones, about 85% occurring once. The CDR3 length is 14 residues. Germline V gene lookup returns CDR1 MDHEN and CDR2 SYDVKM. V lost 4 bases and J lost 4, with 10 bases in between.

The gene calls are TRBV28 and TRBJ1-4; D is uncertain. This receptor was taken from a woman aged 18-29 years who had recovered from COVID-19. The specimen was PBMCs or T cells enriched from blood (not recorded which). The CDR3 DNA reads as TGTGCCAGCAGTTCGGCGGTAGATAATGAAAAACTGTTTTTT. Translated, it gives CASSSAVDNEKLFF.